What follows are 19 T cell receptor beta chains derived from one specimen sequenced in a study of glioma-infiltrating T cells. TCR alpha and beta CDR3 regions were amplified from RNA using iRepertoire nested multiplex PCR. TCRdb re-derived calls from the multiplex PCR reads in MiXCR, one entry per CDR3 protein. The sample lists 150,000 to 200,000 distinct CDR3 sequences, roughly two fifths seen once, with over 4% in the top ten. Sequenced material: glioma tissue, nonneoplastic brain tissue, or PBMCs (not recorded which). All receptors come from a human donor with low-grade glioma or glioblastoma, undergoing nonglioma brain surgery, or in good health (not recorded which).

This clonotype was picked up many times. The chain recombines TRBV15 with TRBJ2-1; either TRBD1 or TRBD2 may supply D (5 bases each). V lost 1 base to trimming and J lost 4 bases, with 14 bases between them. This CDR3 has 16 residues. CDR1 and CDR2 (germline): LNHNV, YYDKDF (reference sequence). CDR3 bases: TGTGCCACCAGCAGAGGGGGACCAGGATATTACAATGAGCAGTTCTTC. As protein: CATSRGGPGYYNEQFF.

V gene TRBV29-1 combines with J gene TRBJ2-1, with D tentatively TRBD1 (5 bases). This CDR3 comprises 10 residues. The ends were cut back, 6 bases at V and 8 bases at J, with 8 bases in the middle. Germline assignment: CDR1 SQVTM and CDR2 ANQGSEA. The CDR3 coding sequence is TGCAGCGTAGGACACGATGAGCAGTTCTTC. This gives the protein CSVGHDEQFF.

This clonotype was counted at least ten times. The chain joins TRBV27 to TRBJ2-1; 8 bases align to TRBD2. The J segment lost 8 bases and the V segment lost 5 bases, leaving 14 bases of the junction unmatched. CDR3 size: 16 residues. CDR1 and CDR2 from the germline V gene are MNHEY and SMNVEV (reference sequence). The CDR3 spells CASSRSGTRIIDEQFF. The CDR3 bases are TGTGCCAGCAGTCGTTCCGGGACTAGGATCATCGATGAGCAGTTCTTC.

This clonotype was detected many times. The gene calls are TRBV12-3 or TRBV12-4 and TRBJ1-1; no reliable D call. The V end lost 6 bases, the J end lost 1 base, and 12 bases lay between the germline ends. The CDR3 loop spans 14 amino acids. CDR3 in amino acids: CASSSRSKNTEAFF. The CDR3 coding sequence is TGTGCCAGCAGCAGTAGGAGTAAGAACACTGAAGCTTTCTTT.

There are a few counts of this clonotype. The J gene is TRBJ2-1, the V gene TRBV6-2 or TRBV6-3, with TRBD1 identical over 7 bases. V shed 4 bases and J 0 bases; nucleotides not matched to a gene: 6. The CDR3 is 16 amino acids. Germline V gene data show CDR1 as MNHEY and CDR2 as SVGEGT. Here the CDR3 DNA reads TGTGCCAGCAGTTTTCACAGGGGTAGCTCCTACAATGAGCAGTTCTTC. Translated: CASSFHRGSSYNEQFF.

On this clonotype: A junction end diverges from the germline sequence, so it may reflect a read error. This chain links TRBV28 with TRBJ2-7; the D call may be TRBD1 or TRBD2 (6 bases each). Looked up from germline, CDR1 is MDHEN and CDR2 is SYDVKM. CDR3 size: 15 residues. In nucleotides, the CDR3 is TGTGCCAGCATATCGGGACTCCAGGGGAACTACGAGCAGTATTTC. As protein: CASISGLQGNYEQYF.

The chain employs TRBV5-1 and TRBJ2-5; 12 bases are shared with TRBD1. The germline gives CDR1 SGHRS, CDR2 YFSETQ. Trimming removed 0 bases from V and 5 bases from J; junction bases left unmatched: 5. This CDR3 spans 16 amino acids. The CDR3 reads CASSLVGTGGTETQYF. Here the CDR3 DNA reads TGCGCCAGCAGCTTGGTCGGGACAGGGGGCACGGAGACCCAGTACTTC.

This clonotype was seen many times. The chain couples TRBV15 to TRBJ1-1; maybe TRBD1 (6 bases). V lost 1 base and J lost 3, with 15 bases in between. The CDR3 extends over 16 amino acids. Germline CDR1 reads LNHNV; CDR2 reads YYDKDF (reference sequence). The chain's CDR3 is CATSRGDRPGDTEAFF. CDR3 DNA: TGTGCCACCAGCAGAGGAGACAGGCCCGGGGACACTGAAGCTTTCTTT.

This rearrangement joins TRBV19 to TRBJ2-5; 12 bases are a match to TRBD2. The CDR3 is 17 amino acids. Per the germline V gene, CDR1 is LNHDA and CDR2 is SQIVND (reference sequence). With V trimmed by 5 bases and J by 7 bases, 14 bases remained unmatched. CDR3 DNA: TGTGCCAGTAGTCACCTGCGGGGACTAGCGGGCCGAGGGACCCAGTACTTC. It yields the protein CASSHLRGLAGRGTQYF.

Concerning this clonotype itself: One end of the junction does not line up with germline, which may come from a read error. The chain links TRBV7-3 to TRBJ2-7; weak D call: TRBD1 (6 bases). The CDR3 runs 15 residues. Per germline, CDR1 SGHTA and CDR2 FQGTGA. The CDR3 region is CASSLGGAGFNERYF. The CDR3 DNA reads TGTGCCAGCAGCTTAGGGGGCGCTGGGTTCAACGAGCGGTACTTC.

A remark on this clonotype: A clone one base away is much larger, so this may be a read error. The V call is TRBV6-2 or TRBV6-3, the J call TRBJ1-2, with TRBD1 matching over 7 bases. Per germline, CDR1 MNHEY and CDR2 SVGEGT. CDR3 length: 13 amino acids. V shed 4 bases, J shed 8 bases, and the junction held 7 bases outside the gene matches. The CDR3 DNA reads TGTGCCAGCAGTTCCGACAGGGATCACGGCTACACCTTC. It encodes CASSSDRDHGYTF.

About this clonotype: The final CDR3 position lacks the conserved phenylalanine or tryptophan, pointing to a likely read error. The DNA is left out, because the CDR3 cannot be placed on it with certainty; the CDR3 is given as TCRdb lists it. This chain uses TRBV7-9 with TRBJ2-1; the tabulated D call, TRBD2, remains unverified against the DNA. Germline lookup yields CDR1 SEHNR and CDR2 FQNEAQ (reference sequence). The CDR3 comprises 15 residues, both ends counted. This CDR3 reads CASSLNLARTNEKFL.

Concerning this clonotype itself: A much larger clone sits a single nucleotide away, making a read error possible. This chain connects TRBV19 to TRBJ1-5; no reliable D call. This CDR3 is 14 amino acids long. Trimming cost V 5 bases and J 5 bases, with 13 bases left between them. Per germline, CDR1 LNHDA and CDR2 SQIVND (reference sequence). CDR3 region: CASSLSERDQPQHF. CDR3 DNA sequence: TGTGCCAGTAGTTTAAGTGAAAGAGATCAGCCCCAGCATTTT.

This clonotype was counted ten times or more. This chain links TRBV7-8 with TRBJ2-1; perhaps TRBD2 as D (6 bases). The germline gives CDR1 SGHVS, CDR2 FQNEAQ. The CDR3 covers 16 residues. V lost 6 bases and J lost 0, with 15 bases in between. The CDR3 sequence is CASSSISSVSYNEQFF. CDR3 bases: TGTGCCAGCAGTAGTATATCTAGCGTCTCCTACAATGAGCAGTTCTTC.

This clonotype was detected ten times or more. J is TRBJ2-7 and V is TRBV28; D not certain. The CDR3 has 11 amino acids. CDR1 MDHEN and CDR2 SYDVKM come from the germline V gene. With 4 bases removed from V and 7 bases from J, the gap between germline ends came to 8 bases. In DNA, the CDR3 is TGTGCCAGCAGTTACTACCGGGAGCAGTACTTC. Translating gives CASSYYREQYF.

Note on this clonotype: A read error may produce the germline difference seen at one junction end. The chain links TRBV24-1 to TRBJ1-6; D ambiguous. Germline V gives CDR1 KGHDR, CDR2 SFDVKD. The CDR3 is made up of 13 amino acids. CDR3 in amino acids: CATRLTEDSPLNF. The CDR3 DNA sequence: TGTGCCACCAGGCTCACAGAGGATTCACCCCTCAACTTT.

In its sample, this clonotype was seen many times. The chain recombines TRBV6-1 with TRBJ2-7; no firm D call. The CDR3 is 12 amino acids. Germline CDR1 is MNHNS and CDR2 is SASEGT. The V gene lost 6 bases and the J gene lost 2 bases, with 8 bases spanning the gap. CDR3 nucleotide sequence: TGTGCCAGCAGCGAGCTGACCTACGAGCAGTACTTC. Its protein is CASSELTYEQYF.

This clonotype has a count of ten or more. The gene calls are TRBV10-3 and TRBJ2-7; 10 nucleotides line up with TRBD2. Looked up from germline, CDR1 is ENHRY and CDR2 is SYGVKD. This CDR3 contains 14 residues. The junction had 1 base not matched to a gene; V was cut back by 5 bases and J by 0 bases. CDR3 nucleotide sequence: TGTGCCATCAGTCCTAGCGGGAGCTCCTACGAGCAGTACTTC. It specifies CAISPSGSSYEQYF.

Notes on this clonotype: It may be a read error: a sequence one base away is much more abundant. The genes are TRBV20-1 and TRBJ2-7, with 10 bases fitting TRBD2. The CDR3 totals 18 residues. From germline, CDR1 is DFQATT and CDR2 SNEGSKA (reference sequence). The J segment lost 3 bases and the V segment lost 5 bases, leaving 19 bases of the junction unmatched. In DNA, the CDR3 is TGCAGTGCTCCTCGAGCGGGGAGGATAGCGGGGGGCTTCTACGAGCAGTACTTC. It specifies CSAPRAGRIAGGFYEQYF.